This T cell receptor beta chain emerged from a study of shared clonotypes between healthy human individuals. Study outcomes and limitations: Four donors had around 5.5% of their naive CD4 clonotypes in common. Rarefaction showed sorted-subset sequencing was incomplete despite large depth. Clonotypes not shared had lower generation probabilities than those common to all four donors.

A remark on this clone: Its specificity is unknown. This CDR3 is also generated by other DNA sequences in the sample.

CD45RO negativity and positive selection for CCR7 defined naive CD8 cells, a population that excluded terminally differentiated effector memory CD45RA+ cells. The data were produced by immunoSEQ multiplex PCR, yet TCRdb's version contains in-frame clones alone and is incomplete. Among 2 million to 2.5 million clones listed, approximately 94% were seen once. Germline CDR1 is SGHRS and CDR2 is YFSETQ. CDR3 length: 13 amino acids. With 0 bases removed from V and 7 bases from J, the gap between germline ends came to 11 bases. Material for sequencing was naive CD8+ T cells from PBMCs. The J gene is TRBJ2-7, the V gene TRBV5-1, with D perhaps TRBD1 (5 bases). The sequence derives from a man in his late teens or twenties in good health. Some clones in this sample may be carry-over from other donors' samples. The CDR3 sequence is CASSLVVGREQYF. As DNA, the CDR3 is TGCGCCAGCAGCTTGGTAGTGGGGCGAGAGCAGTACTTC.